This T cell receptor (beta chain) appears in the sequencing data of a study of blood T cell repertoires in COVID-19. Original handling: Estimates of nucleated cell counts were drawn from the amplification of reference gene primers. TCRdb's table, derived via immunoSEQ multiplex PCR, lists solely in-frame clones and lacks some. The V and J calls and clone size are taken from that table; D and trimming were inferred from the DNA. The repertoire holds about 240,000 clones, with about 81% as singletons. This CDR3 is built from 15 residues. CDR1 is LNHDA, CDR2 SQIVND, per germline (reference sequence). J was trimmed by 5 bases and V by 6 bases; bases with no gene match: 7.

The source material was peripheral blood. The V call is TRBV19, the J call TRBJ1-1; the match to TRBD1 covers 12 bases. This clonotype originated in an elderly woman with COVID-19, enrolled during active disease. CDR3 nucleotides: TGTGCCAGTAGGGGACAGGGGGCCGGAAGGACTGAAGCTTTCTTT. Residues: CASRGQGAGRTEAFF. Using reference TRBV19 and TRBJ1-1 for the parts outside the CDR3, the full variable domain is DGGITQSPKYLFRKEGQNVTLSCEQNLNHDAMYWYRQDPGQGLRLIYYSQIVNDFQKGDIAEGYSVSREKKESFPLTVTSAQKNPTAFYLCASRGQGAGRTEAFFGQGTRLTVV.